These 30 T cell receptor beta chains came from one sample sequenced in a study of control samples from healthy donors and cancer patients. Using immunoSEQ multiplex PCR, the repertoire was profiled, and TCRdb retains in-frame clones only, with some absent. The sample shows about 160,000 clones, around 96% of them seen only once. Sequenced: blood. The source of these receptors is a woman aged 40 to 50 in good health.

The V call is TRBV7-6, the J call TRBJ2-7, with D possibly TRBD2 on 6 matching bases. Per the germline V gene, CDR1 is SGHVS and CDR2 is FNYEAQ. Trimming shortened V by 5 bases and J by 0 bases, and 14 bases separated the two germline ends. The CDR3 runs 15 residues. As DNA, the CDR3 is TGTGCCAGCAGCCCATCTGCGGGGTACTCCTACGAGCAGTACTTC. Translating gives CASSPSAGYSYEQYF.

CDR3 coding DNA: TGTGCCAGCAGCTTAGACGGTAACTCCTACGAGCAGTACTTC. Its translation is CASSLDGNSYEQYF. V gene TRBV7-9 combines with J gene TRBJ2-7; D uncertain. The germline V gene has CDR1 SEHNR and CDR2 FQNEAQ (reference sequence). This CDR3 is built from 14 residues. With 1 base removed from V and 0 bases from J, the gap between germline ends came to 7 bases. The whole variable domain, filled in from reference TRBV7-9 and TRBJ2-7, reads DTGVSQNPRHKITKRGQNVTFRCDPISEHNRLYWYRQTLGQGPEFLTYFQNEAQLEKSRLLSDRFSAERPKGSFSTLEIQRTEQGDSAMYLCASSLDGNSYEQYFGPGTRLTVT.

The chain employs TRBV7-3 and TRBJ1-2, with unresolved D. V gave up 0 bases and J gave up 7 bases, with 18 bases separating them. Per the germline V gene, CDR1 is SGHTA and CDR2 is FQGTGA. CDR3 size: 16 residues. The CDR3 DNA reads TGTGCCAGCAGCTTAACGGGATCGACTAGCGCTATTGGCTACACCTTC. It is translated as CASSLTGSTSAIGYTF.

The J gene is TRBJ1-5, the V gene TRBV19; the D gene is possibly TRBD1 (5 bases). V was shortened by 3 bases and J by 4 bases, with 19 bases between the two germline ends. The CDR3 spans 17 residues. Germline CDR1 is LNHDA and CDR2 is SQIVND (reference sequence). The CDR3 DNA follows: TGTGCCAGTAGTATGGGGGGTAGAGGGTTCAGGAATCAGCCCCAGCATTTT. As protein: CASSMGGRGFRNQPQHF.

This clone was counted between two and nine times. The chain links TRBV5-5 to TRBJ1-4, with D unclear. Germline assignment: CDR1 SGHKS and CDR2 YYEKEE (reference sequence). The CDR3 is 14 amino acids. V lost 1 base and J 8 bases, leaving 12 bases between the germline ends. The CDR3 here is CASSLHPGQEKLFF. For the CDR3, the DNA is TGTGCCAGCAGCTTGCACCCCGGCCAGGAAAAACTGTTTTTT. Full variable domain (outside the CDR3, taken from reference TRBV5-5 and TRBJ1-4): DAGVTQSPTHLIKTRGQQVTLRCSPISGHKSVSWYQQVLGQGPQFIFQYYEKEERGRGNFPDRFSARQFPNYSSELNVNALLLGDSALYLCASSLHPGQEKLFFGSGTQLSVL.

The J gene is TRBJ2-3, the V gene TRBV4-2; TRBD2 matches at 7 bases. Trimming cost V 1 base and J 0 bases; bases outside gene matches: 7. Germline CDR1 LGHNA, CDR2 YNFKEQ. There are 17 residues in the CDR3. The CDR3 here is CASSQVLDSGSTDTQYF. CDR3 coding DNA: TGTGCCAGCAGCCAAGTTTTGGATAGCGGGAGCACAGATACGCAGTATTTT.

The V call is TRBV28, the J call TRBJ2-1, with 7 nucleotides matching TRBD2. This CDR3 has 15 amino acids. The germline gives CDR1 MDHEN, CDR2 SYDVKM. J gave up 8 bases and V 3 bases, and 10 bases lay outside the gene matches. DNA for the CDR3: TGTGCCAGCAGTTTTGCTAGCGGACCACGGCATGAGCAGTTCTTC. It is translated as CASSFASGPRHEQFF.

The count of this clone is one. This chain joins TRBV10-2 and TRBJ2-5, with D possibly TRBD2 on 6 matching bases. The germline V and J ends were trimmed by 6 bases and 3 bases, with 20 bases remaining between them. CDR1 is WSHSY, CDR2 SAAADI, per germline. The CDR3 runs 16 residues. CDR3 loop: CASRSLAPDTKETQYF. The CDR3 DNA is TGCGCCAGCAGGTCCCTAGCGCCAGATACTAAAGAGACCCAGTACTTC.

The chain couples TRBV7-9 to TRBJ1-4; perhaps TRBD1 as D (6 bases). Trimming pared 1 base from V and 5 bases from J, leaving 8 bases between. This CDR3 comprises 14 residues. Germline V CDR1 and CDR2: SEHNR, FQNEAQ (reference sequence). CDR3 nucleotides: TGTGCCAGCAGCTTAGTTCAGGGGAATGAAAAACTGTTTTTT. Translated: CASSLVQGNEKLFF.

The rearrangement links TRBV6-2 or TRBV6-3 to TRBJ2-5; 9 positions match TRBD1. CDR3 length equals 14 residues. The V and J ends lost 5 bases and 4 bases, in that order; junction bases with no gene match: 5. Germline-derived CDR1 and CDR2 are MNHEY and SVGEGT. The CDR3 region is CASSPGTGRETQYF. As DNA, the CDR3 is TGTGCCAGCAGTCCCGGGACAGGGAGAGAGACCCAGTACTTC.

V usage is TRBV6-6 and J usage is TRBJ2-7; 10 positions agree with TRBD1. The germline gives CDR1 MNHNY, CDR2 SVGAGI (reference sequence). Trimming cost V 6 bases and J 7 bases; bases outside gene matches: 12. This CDR3 is 15 amino acids long. The DNA for the CDR3 is TGTGCCAGCAGCCCCCTGGGACAGGGGAGTCAGGAGCAGTACTTC. As protein: CASSPLGQGSQEQYF.

The V gene is TRBV19, the J gene TRBJ2-5, with 10 nucleotides matching TRBD2. Germline loops: CDR1 LNHDA, CDR2 SQIVND (reference sequence). The V segment lost 7 bases and the J segment 5 bases; nucleotides outside the gene matches: 7. There are 14 residues in the CDR3. The CDR3 nucleotides are TGTGCCAGTAAGGCCCTAGCGGGAGTTGAGACCCAGTACTTC. It specifies CASKALAGVETQYF.

V gene TRBV9 combines with J gene TRBJ1-2; D possibly corresponds to TRBD1 (5 bases). V gave up 0 bases and J gave up 4 bases, with 13 bases separating them. The length of the CDR3 is 15 residues. In germline, CDR1 is SGDLS, CDR2 YYNGEE. The CDR3 protein is CASSVEIGEGYGYTF. CDR3 nucleotides: TGTGCCAGCAGCGTAGAGATAGGGGAGGGCTATGGCTACACCTTC.

The count of this clone is one. This chain links TRBV6-5 with TRBJ2-5; D is unclear. This CDR3 comprises 12 residues. CDR1 and CDR2 (germline): MNHEY, SVGAGI. Trimming left V 6 bases short and J 5 bases short, with 10 bases between. CDR3 nucleotides: TGTGCCAGCAGCTCCCTTGCGGAGACCCAGTACTTC. Translated, it gives CASSSLAETQYF.

The chain couples TRBV4-1 to TRBJ1-5; D not certain. The CDR3 extends over 17 amino acids. Trimming left V 1 base short and J 4 bases short, with 17 bases between. The germline gives CDR1 MGHRA, CDR2 YSYEKL. The CDR3 bases are TGCGCCAGCAGCCAAGGTCCAGACCGACCAGCGAATCAGCCCCAGCATTTT. It encodes CASSQGPDRPANQPQHF.

CDR3 bases: TGTGCCACCCGGAGAGCTAACTATGGCTACACCTTC. Protein: CATRRANYGYTF. The J gene is TRBJ1-2, the V gene TRBV27, with unresolved D. CDR1 MNHEY and CDR2 SMNVEV come from the germline V gene (reference sequence). CDR3 length equals 12 residues. Trimming removed 10 bases at V and 0 bases at J, with 9 bases between.

V is TRBV9 and J is TRBJ2-6, with 9 bases that match TRBD1. The germline V gene has CDR1 SGDLS and CDR2 YYNGEE. V trimming: 4 bases; J trimming: 3 bases; junction bases outside the gene matches: 8. The CDR3 spans 17 residues. The CDR3 region has the DNA TGTGCCAGCAGCCCTCGGACAGGGGCAAATGGGGCCAACGTCCTGACTTTC. Protein product: CASSPRTGANGANVLTF.

The gene calls are TRBV11-2 and TRBJ2-1; D remains unclear. Germline V gives CDR1 SGHAT, CDR2 FQNNGV. V was pared by 0 bases and J by 8 bases, with 5 bases between. This CDR3 region has 12 residues. This chain's CDR3 is CASSLDRYEQFF. DNA for the CDR3: TGTGCCAGCAGCTTAGACCGTTATGAGCAGTTCTTC.

The CDR3 nucleotides are TGTGCCAGCAGCGCCCACGGGGGCTCTGGAAACACCATATATTTT. It specifies CASSAHGGSGNTIYF. The chain employs TRBV7-2 and TRBJ1-3; a weak D match, TRBD1 (5 bases). The CDR3 has 15 amino acids. Germline V gene lookup returns CDR1 SGHTA and CDR2 FQGNSA. Trimming removed 5 bases at V and 0 bases at J, with 11 bases between.

CDR3: CASSFREDQPQHF. CDR3 coding DNA: TGTGCCAGCAGTTTCAGGGAAGATCAGCCCCAGCATTTT. J is TRBJ1-5 and V is TRBV27, with a tentative D call TRBD1 (5 bases). CDR1 is MNHEY, CDR2 SMNVEV, per germline (reference sequence). This CDR3 spans 13 amino acids. V lost 3 bases to trimming and J lost 5 bases, with 8 bases between them.

The table lists this clone with a count of one. V gene TRBV18 combines with J gene TRBJ2-3, with D possibly TRBD2 on 6 matching bases. Looked up from germline, CDR1 is KGHSH and CDR2 is LQKENI. This CDR3 has 17 residues. The germline V and J ends were trimmed by 4 bases and 0 bases, with 17 bases remaining between them. The CDR3 DNA is TGTGCCAGCTCACTCAGATATCGGGACTTCAGCACAGATACGCAGTATTTT. Its translation is CASSLRYRDFSTDTQYF.

The table lists this clone with a count of one. The rearrangement joins TRBV7-2 to TRBJ1-2; 8 bases line up with TRBD1. This CDR3 contains 15 residues. Losses at the gene ends were 5 bases for V and 9 bases for J; bases not matched to a gene: 14. Germline loops: CDR1 SGHTA, CDR2 FQGNSA. The CDR3 protein is CASSRSRTQGDSYTF. The CDR3 DNA follows: TGTGCCAGCAGCCGCTCCCGTACACAGGGGGATAGCTACACCTTC. The whole variable domain, filled in from reference TRBV7-2 and TRBJ1-2, reads GAGVSQSPSNKVTEKGKDVELRCDPISGHTALYWYRQSLGQGLEFLIYFQGNSAPDKSGLPSDRFSAERTGGSVSTLTIQRTQQEDSAVYLCASSRSRTQGDSYTFGSGTRLTVV.

Written as DNA, the CDR3 is TGTGCCTGGAGTGTAGGGGGGTTCATATATTCACCCCTCCACTTT. This encodes CAWSVGGFIYSPLHF. The rearrangement joins TRBV30 to TRBJ1-6; tentatively, D is TRBD1 (6 bases). The CDR3 is made up of 15 amino acids. Germline V gene sequence: CDR1 GTSNPN, CDR2 SVGIG (reference sequence). V was cut by 0 bases and J by 8 bases, with 14 bases left in between.

This chain joins TRBV3-1 (or the pseudogene TRBV3-2) and TRBJ2-7; TRBD1 matches at 7 bases. V gave up 1 base and J gave up 9 bases; unmatched junction bases: 6. The CDR3 is 13 residues long. CDR1 and CDR2 (germline): LGHDT, YNNKEL (reference sequence). The CDR3 sequence: CASSQGDSATQYF. The CDR3 nucleotides are TGTGCCAGCAGCCAAGGGGACAGCGCTACGCAGTACTTC.

The chain has TRBV27 and TRBJ1-2; TRBD1 might be the D (5 bases). V lost 1 base, J lost 6 bases, and 12 bases lay in between. Germline assignment: CDR1 MNHEY and CDR2 SMNVEV (reference sequence). This CDR3 comprises 14 residues. The CDR3 nucleotides are TGTGCCAGCAGTTTATTCAGACAGAGTAATGGCTACACCTTC. Amino acids: CASSLFRQSNGYTF.

The chain carries TRBV7-8 and TRBJ1-1; TRBD1 might be the D (6 bases). This CDR3 contains 12 residues. V was cut by 10 bases and J by 6 bases, with 15 bases left in between. Germline CDR1 is SGHVS and CDR2 is FQNEAQ. The CDR3 DNA is TGTGCCACGTACAGGGAAATCCCTGAAGCTTTCTTT. It codes for CATYREIPEAFF.

This rearrangement joins TRBV5-5 to TRBJ2-7; D gene ambiguous. V lost 1 base to trimming and J lost 4 bases, with 6 bases between them. In germline, CDR1 is SGHKS, CDR2 YYEKEE (reference sequence). The CDR3 covers 12 residues. The CDR3 spells CASSLMDYEQYF. CDR3 nucleotides: TGTGCCAGCAGCTTGATGGATTACGAGCAGTACTTC.

The chain combines TRBV11-2 with TRBJ1-5; D is unclear. Germline V gene sequence: CDR1 SGHAT, CDR2 FQNNGV. V was clipped by 0 bases and J by 5 bases, with 5 bases between them. The length of the CDR3 is 13 residues. The CDR3 DNA reads as TGTGCCAGCAGCTTAGATCTGTATCAGCCCCAGCATTTT. It translates to CASSLDLYQPQHF.

V is TRBV7-9 and J is TRBJ1-1; no definite D call. The CDR3 is 12 amino acids. The V and J ends lost 5 bases and 4 bases respectively, with 8 bases between them. CDR1 SEHNR and CDR2 FQNEAQ come from the germline V gene (reference sequence). The CDR3 sequence: CASSARGTEAFF. The CDR3 region has the DNA TGTGCCAGCAGCGCCAGAGGCACTGAAGCTTTCTTT.

The rearrangement joins TRBV5-1 to TRBJ1-2, with 8 bases identical to TRBD1. The CDR3 sequence is 16 residues long. Trimming removed 3 bases from V and 8 bases from J; junction bases left unmatched: 15. The germline V gene encodes CDR1 SGHRS and CDR2 YFSETQ. The CDR3 sequence: CASSYVPGQAALGYTF. Here the CDR3 DNA reads TGCGCCAGCAGCTACGTTCCGGGACAGGCCGCCCTGGGCTACACCTTC.